A single sample gave rise to the 20 T cell receptor beta chains below, sequenced in a study of CD8 T cells in Susac syndrome. The RNA, roughly 0.45 to 1 ug, was put through reverse transcription using random hexamers. TCRdb reanalysed the immunoSEQ multiplex PCR reads using MiXCR and keeps one entry per CDR3 protein. Of some 110,000 distinct CDR3 sequences in the sample, roughly 95% were seen once. Sequences were obtained from CD4+ T cells from PBMCs. The receptors originated from a human donor with Susac syndrome.

This chain connects TRBV15 to TRBJ2-7; possible D gene TRBD2, 6 bases. The CDR3 loop spans 14 amino acids. Trimming pared 4 bases from V and 1 base from J, leaving 11 bases between. Germline V gene data show CDR1 as LNHNV and CDR2 as YYDKDF (reference sequence). The CDR3: CATSMGGGSYEQYF. CDR3 DNA: TGTGCCACCAGCATGGGAGGCGGATCCTACGAGCAGTACTTC.

This chain joins TRBV29-1 and TRBJ1-5; D call uncertain. The CDR3 contains 13 residues. Germline assignment: CDR1 SQVTM and CDR2 ANQGSEA. V was clipped by 7 bases and J by 1 base, with 11 bases between them. The CDR3 is CSAQWASNQPQHF. CDR3 sequence (DNA): TGCAGCGCCCAGTGGGCCAGCAATCAGCCCCAGCATTTT. Complete variable domain (other parts from reference TRBV29-1 and TRBJ1-5): SAVISQKPSRDICQRGTSLTIQCQVDSQVTMMFWYRQQPGQSLTLIATANQGSEATYESGFVIDKFPISRPNLTFSTLTVSNMSPEDSSIYLCSAQWASNQPQHFGDGTRLSIL.

The genes are TRBV5-1 and TRBJ2-7; D could derive from TRBD1 or TRBD2 (5 bases each). The CDR3 runs to 15 residues. Deletions cut 2 bases from V and 3 bases from J, with 15 bases between. Germline CDR1 is SGHRS and CDR2 is YFSETQ. Written as DNA, the CDR3 is TGCGCCAGCAGCTTAGGGTCGGGGCCCAGCTACGAGCAGTACTTC. Translation gives CASSLGSGPSYEQYF.

This chain uses TRBV20-1 with TRBJ2-3, with D possibly being TRBD2 (6 bases). CDR1 DFQATT and CDR2 SNEGSKA come from the germline V gene (reference sequence). Deletions cut 4 bases from V and 5 bases from J, with 16 bases between. CDR3 size: 14 residues. CDR3 DNA sequence: TGCAGTGCTACGAGAGTGGGAGCGGGAGATACGCAGTATTTT. Translation gives CSATRVGAGDTQYF.

This chain links TRBV20-1 with TRBJ2-4; 7 nucleotides align to TRBD1. Germline V gives CDR1 DFQATT, CDR2 SNEGSKA (reference sequence). This CDR3 spans 17 amino acids. The junction had 15 bases not matched to a gene; V was cut back by 7 bases and J by 0 bases. CDR3 sequence reads: CSVQDRIGALAKNIQYF. Written as DNA, the CDR3 is TGCAGTGTTCAGGACAGGATCGGGGCTCTAGCCAAAAACATTCAGTACTTC.

V is TRBV30 and J is TRBJ2-1; unclear D gene. CDR3 length equals 14 residues. Trimming removed 5 bases from V and 0 bases from J, with 11 bases in between. Germline V gives CDR1 GTSNPN, CDR2 SVGIG (reference sequence). The CDR3 loop reads CAWLSLSSYNEQFF. The CDR3 DNA is TGTGCCTGGCTATCCCTGAGCTCCTACAATGAGCAGTTCTTC.

This chain joins TRBV4-3 and TRBJ2-7; no definite D call. The CDR3 has 14 residues. Germline CDR1 is LGHNA and CDR2 is YSLEER. Trimming took 1 base from V and 1 from J, leaving 8 bases between them. The CDR3 bases are TGCGCCAGCAGCCAAGGTTCAAAGTCCTACGAGCAGTACTTC. As protein: CASSQGSKSYEQYF.

The chain recombines TRBV12-3 or TRBV12-4 with TRBJ2-1, with 7 bases aligning to TRBD2. V was pared by 5 bases and J by 3 bases, with 7 bases of the junction left unmatched. There are 15 residues in the CDR3. The CDR3 here is CASSPGLRDYNEQFF. The CDR3 DNA sequence: TGTGCCAGCAGTCCGGGACTACGAGACTACAATGAGCAGTTCTTC.

This chain joins TRBV29-1 and TRBJ2-5, with D tentatively TRBD1 (6 bases). Trimming shortened V by 8 bases and J by 10 bases, and 17 bases separated the two germline ends. CDR3 length: 11 residues. Germline V CDR1 and CDR2: SQVTM, ANQGSEA. The CDR3: CSFSQGRGQYF. The CDR3 nucleotides read TGCAGCTTTTCTCAGGGGAGAGGCCAGTACTTC.

The V call is TRBV30, the J call TRBJ2-1; 10 bases align to TRBD2. With V trimmed by 2 bases and J by 3 bases, 13 bases remained unmatched. The germline V gene encodes CDR1 GTSNPN and CDR2 SVGIG (reference sequence). This CDR3 has 18 amino acids. The CDR3 nucleotides read TGTGCCTGGAGTCTCGGACTAGCGGCAAACGGAGGCTACAATGAGCAGTTCTTC. Amino acids: CAWSLGLAANGGYNEQFF.

The chain has TRBV5-1 and TRBJ2-3; the D gene is possibly TRBD2 (5 bases). V gave up 7 bases and J gave up 3 bases, with 15 bases separating them. This CDR3 has 14 residues. CDR1 is SGHRS and CDR2 is YFSETQ in the germline V gene. CDR3 bases: TGCGCCAGCTCCCATCCCTCGGGGACAGATACGCAGTATTTT. Its protein is CASSHPSGTDTQYF.

The chain is built from TRBV9 and TRBJ2-4; D is unclear. CDR1 is SGDLS and CDR2 is YYNGEE in the germline V gene. The V end lost 4 bases, the J end lost 0 bases, and 11 bases lay between the germline ends. This CDR3 contains 15 residues. CDR3 DNA: TGTGCCAGCAGCCCCCATAATCTAGCCAAAAACATTCAGTACTTC. This gives the protein CASSPHNLAKNIQYF. Using reference TRBV9 and TRBJ2-4 for the parts outside the CDR3, the full variable domain is DSGVTQTPKHLITATGQRVTLRCSPRSGDLSVYWYQQSLDQGLQFLIQYYNGEERAKGNILERFSAQQFPDLHSELNLSSLELGDSALYFCASSPHNLAKNIQYFGAGTRLSVL.

The chain recombines TRBV6-2 or TRBV6-3 with TRBJ2-7; 15 nucleotides line up with TRBD2. V lost 5 bases and J lost 1; bases outside the gene matches: 9. Looked up from germline, CDR1 is MNHEY and CDR2 is SVGEGT. The CDR3 runs 18 residues. CDR3 amino acids: CASSHGLAGGVWSYEQYF. As DNA, the CDR3 is TGTGCCAGCAGTCACGGACTAGCGGGAGGGGTTTGGTCCTACGAGCAGTACTTC.

The chain recombines TRBV20-1 with TRBJ2-1, with D maybe TRBD2 (6 bases). CDR3 length: 15 amino acids. Between the trimmed V and J ends, which lost 0 bases and 3 bases, there was a span of 12 bases. Germline values: CDR1 DFQATT, CDR2 SNEGSKA (reference sequence). The CDR3 reads CSAREEGKVYNEQFF. CDR3 DNA sequence: TGCAGTGCTAGAGAGGAGGGCAAAGTCTACAATGAGCAGTTCTTC.

This clonotype was seen more than once but under ten times. The CDR3 region is CASSFGGQETQYF. CDR3 nucleotides: TGTGCCAGCAGTTTTGGGGGTCAAGAGACCCAGTACTTC. V gene TRBV28 combines with J gene TRBJ2-5; tentatively, D is TRBD1 or TRBD2 (5 bases each). This CDR3 contains 13 residues. V dropped 3 bases and J dropped 2 bases, with 7 bases sitting between them. Germline-derived CDR1 and CDR2 are MDHEN and SYDVKM.

The rearrangement joins TRBV4-2 to TRBJ2-7; D is undetermined. Germline V CDR1 and CDR2: LGHNA, YNFKEQ. V lost 0 bases to trimming and J lost 6 bases, with 6 bases between them. CDR3 length equals 12 residues. The CDR3 DNA reads as TGTGCCAGCAGCCAAGAACAAACCGAGCAGTACTTC. Its translation: CASSQEQTEQYF.

The rearrangement links TRBV6-5 to TRBJ1-1; D is undetermined. Germline V gene data show CDR1 as MNHEY and CDR2 as SVGAGI. V lost 2 bases and J 1 base, leaving 8 bases between the germline ends. The CDR3 is 14 residues long. CDR3 in DNA: TGTGCCAGCAGTTACGGGAGGGCGAACACTGAAGCTTTCTTT. It codes for CASSYGRANTEAFF.

The CDR3, as DNA: TGCAGTGCTTGCGATCCCCGGTTGGCCTACAATGAGCAGTTCTTC. Translation gives CSACDPRLAYNEQFF. The V call is TRBV20-1, the J call TRBJ2-1, with D unclear. Between the trimmed V and J ends, which lost 5 bases and 2 bases, there was a span of 16 bases. This CDR3 region has 15 residues. From germline, CDR1 is DFQATT and CDR2 SNEGSKA (reference sequence).

This chain links TRBV25-1 with TRBJ2-5; possible D gene TRBD1, 6 bases. From germline, CDR1 is MGHDK and CDR2 SYGVNS. This CDR3 is built from 15 residues. Trimming cost V 0 bases and J 5 bases, with 13 bases left between them. DNA of the CDR3: TGTGCCAGCAGTGAATATCTTGGGGGCGGGGAGACCCAGTACTTC. This gives the protein CASSEYLGGGETQYF. Using reference TRBV25-1 and TRBJ2-5 for the parts outside the CDR3, the full variable domain is EADIYQTPRYLVIGTGKKITLECSQTMGHDKMYWYQQDPGMELHLIHYSYGVNSTEKGDLSSESTVSRIRTEHFPLTLESARPSHTSQYLCASSEYLGGGETQYFGPGTRLLVL.

This sequence joins TRBV7-2 and TRBJ2-3; the D is unclear. Germline V gives CDR1 SGHTA, CDR2 FQGNSA. The CDR3 covers 13 residues. V lost 1 base to trimming and J lost 7 bases, with 9 bases between them. The CDR3 nucleotides are TGTGCCAGCAGCTTAGGGCCGGATAATACGCAGTATTTT. Translation gives CASSLGPDNTQYF.